The 10 T cell receptor beta chains given below trace back to one sample, sequenced in a study of cytomegalovirus exposure and HLA in healthy donors. 13 Jbeta primers and 60 Vbeta primers were used for the PCR. TCRdb keeps only in-frame clones here, not all; method: immunoSEQ multiplex PCR. Found here are 30,000 to 35,000 clones; the top ten clones hold 1.5% to 2%. Source material: PBMCs. These receptors were collected from a woman aged 35 to 49 in good health and CMV-seropositive.

This sequence joins TRBV5-1 and TRBJ1-2; TRBD1 might be the D (5 bases). This CDR3 has 12 residues. The germline gives CDR1 SGHRS, CDR2 YFSETQ. V shed 5 bases and J shed 12 bases, with 17 bases lying between them. The CDR3 DNA reads as TGCGCCAGCAGTACAAGGGGTAGAGGCCACACCTTC. Protein product: CASSTRGRGHTF.

The chain uses TRBV2 and TRBJ2-5, with 9 nucleotides matching TRBD2. CDR3 size: 15 residues. Germline V lookup: CDR1 SNHLY, CDR2 FYNNEI. The V and J ends lost 7 bases and 4 bases, in that order; junction bases with no gene match: 10. CDR3 protein: CASIMERGAGETQYF. CDR3 nucleotides: TGTGCCAGCATAATGGAGCGGGGGGCCGGAGAGACCCAGTACTTC.

The chain has TRBV5-1 and TRBJ2-1, with TRBD2 matching over 9 bases. Germline values: CDR1 SGHRS, CDR2 YFSETQ. The CDR3 is 15 residues long. J gave up 5 bases and V 2 bases, and 5 bases lay outside the gene matches. CDR3 nucleotide sequence: TGCGCCAGCAGCTTCGGCGGGGGGGCCAACAATGAGCAGTTCTTC. It is translated as CASSFGGGANNEQFF.

The chain is built from TRBV28 and TRBJ2-1; D is perhaps TRBD2 (5 bases). This CDR3 region has 12 residues. Germline lookup yields CDR1 MDHEN and CDR2 SYDVKM. The V end lost 4 bases, the J end lost 8 bases, and 9 bases lay between the germline ends. The CDR3 here is CASSSQEDEQFF. Here the CDR3 DNA reads TGTGCCAGCAGTTCGCAGGAGGATGAGCAGTTCTTC.

The rearrangement uses TRBV6-5 and TRBJ2-5; TRBD2 aligns across 8 bases. CDR3 length: 13 residues. Trimming at V came to 8 bases and at J to 3 bases, leaving 5 bases not matched to a gene. CDR1 and CDR2 from the germline V gene are MNHEY and SVGAGI. CDR3 amino acids: CASRGGLKETQYF. DNA of the CDR3: TGTGCCAGCCGGGGGGGGTTAAAAGAGACCCAGTACTTC.

V usage is TRBV28 and J usage is TRBJ2-1; D uncertain. The CDR3 has 15 residues. The germline V gene has CDR1 MDHEN and CDR2 SYDVKM. The ends were cut back, 8 bases at V and 0 bases at J, with 14 bases in the middle. Here the CDR3 DNA reads TGTGCCAGCGCGAAACCGACTGGCTCCTACAATGAGCAGTTCTTC. This gives the protein CASAKPTGSYNEQFF.

The V call is TRBV18, the J call TRBJ1-2; D is possibly TRBD1 (6 bases). Between the trimmed V and J ends, which lost 3 bases and 4 bases, there was a span of 12 bases. Germline V gene data show CDR1 as KGHSH and CDR2 as LQKENI. The CDR3 covers 14 residues. CDR3 region: CASSPKGHTYGYTF. The CDR3 nucleotides read TGTGCCAGCTCACCGAAGGGACATACCTATGGCTACACCTTC.

The chain carries TRBV28 and TRBJ2-6; 7 bases are shared with TRBD1. Germline assignment: CDR1 MDHEN and CDR2 SYDVKM. CDR3 length: 16 amino acids. V lost 4 bases and J lost 0; bases outside the gene matches: 3. The CDR3 region is CASSSGTVSGANVLTF. For the CDR3, the DNA is TGTGCCAGCAGTTCCGGGACAGTCTCTGGGGCCAACGTCCTGACTTTC.

J is TRBJ2-3 and V is TRBV9; no clear D gene. The germline V gene encodes CDR1 SGDLS and CDR2 YYNGEE. The CDR3 contains 14 residues. Between the trimmed V and J ends, which lost 4 bases and 0 bases, there was a span of 9 bases. The chain's CDR3 is CASSTQQSTDTQYF. CDR3 bases: TGTGCCAGCAGCACCCAACAGAGCACAGATACGCAGTATTTT. Based on the CDR3 plus reference TRBV9 and TRBJ2-3, the full variable domain is DSGVTQTPKHLITATGQRVTLRCSPRSGDLSVYWYQQSLDQGLQFLIQYYNGEERAKGNILERFSAQQFPDLHSELNLSSLELGDSALYFCASSTQQSTDTQYFGPGTRLTVL.

CDR3 nucleotides: TGCGCCAGCAGCTCGCTGGGGACAGATGGTTCACCCCTCCACTTT. This translates into CASSSLGTDGSPLHF. The V and J genes are TRBV5-1 and TRBJ1-6; 7 nucleotides agree with TRBD1. Germline assignment: CDR1 SGHRS and CDR2 YFSETQ. Unmatched junction bases numbered 9, after V lost 3 bases and J lost 9 bases. The CDR3 is 15 residues long.